This TCR beta chain was retrieved from a study of T cell changes during pregnancy in multiple sclerosis. Data came from immunoSEQ multiplex PCR; TCRdb stores just in-frame clones and leaves some out. The data show under 30,000 clones, more than 90% seen once. The CDR3 has 17 amino acids. The V end was cut by 0 bases, the J end by 0 bases, with 14 bases between. Germline V gives CDR1 LNHDA, CDR2 SQIVND (reference sequence). Sequencing used CD8+ T cells from peripheral blood mononuclear cells, obtained in the third trimester of pregnancy. The chain employs TRBV19 and TRBJ1-1; weak D call: TRBD1 (5 bases). The TCR was taken from a female donor in good health, enrolled as a control in a pregnancy study. The CDR3 coding sequence is TGTGCCAGTAGTATAGATCCGACGCCGGGGGTGAACACTGAAGCTTTCTTT. Encoded protein: CASSIDPTPGVNTEAFF.